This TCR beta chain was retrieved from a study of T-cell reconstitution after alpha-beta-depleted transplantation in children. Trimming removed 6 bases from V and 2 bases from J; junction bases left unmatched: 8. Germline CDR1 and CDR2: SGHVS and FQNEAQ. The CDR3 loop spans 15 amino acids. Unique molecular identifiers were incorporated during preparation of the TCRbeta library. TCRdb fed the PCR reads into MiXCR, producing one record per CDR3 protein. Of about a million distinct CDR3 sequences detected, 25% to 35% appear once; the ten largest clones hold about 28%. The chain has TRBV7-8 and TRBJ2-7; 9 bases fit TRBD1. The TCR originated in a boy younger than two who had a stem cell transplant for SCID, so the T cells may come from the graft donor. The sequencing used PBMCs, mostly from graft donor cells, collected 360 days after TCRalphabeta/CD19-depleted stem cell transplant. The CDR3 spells CASRRTGVGAYEQYF. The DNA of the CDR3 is TGTGCCAGCAGACGGACAGGGGTTGGAGCCTACGAGCAGTACTTC. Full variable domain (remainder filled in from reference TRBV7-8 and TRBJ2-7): GAGVSQSPRYKVAKRGQDVALRCDPISGHVSLFWYQQALGQGPEFLTYFQNEAQLDKSGLPSDRFFAERPEGSVSTLKIQRTQQEDSAVYLCASRRTGVGAYEQYFGPGTRLTVT.